A single sample gave rise to the 11 T cell receptor beta chains below, sequenced in a study of control samples from healthy donors and cancer patients. Only in-frame clones appear in the TCRdb table, and some are missing; sequencing was by immunoSEQ multiplex PCR. The sample records 120,000 to 150,000 clones, 80% to 95% being singletons. The sample consisted of blood. The receptors here all came from a man between 18 and 35 years old in good health.

The V and J genes are TRBV11-2 and TRBJ2-6, with TRBD1 matching over 7 bases. There are 18 residues in the CDR3. The germline gives CDR1 SGHAT, CDR2 FQNNGV. Trimming cost V 10 bases and J 0 bases; bases outside gene matches: 15. CDR3 in amino acids: CATGPYTGASSGANVLTF. CDR3 in DNA: TGTGCCACCGGGCCGTATACAGGGGCTAGCTCTGGGGCCAACGTCCTGACTTTC.

This chain uses TRBV24-1 with TRBJ1-4; TRBD1 matches at 7 bases. Per germline, CDR1 KGHDR and CDR2 SFDVKD. The V and J ends lost 4 bases and 5 bases, in that order; junction bases with no gene match: 6. This CDR3 region has 15 residues. In nucleotides, the CDR3 is TGTGCCACCAGTGACCACAGGGGAGGAAATGAAAAACTGTTTTTT. Amino acids: CATSDHRGGNEKLFF.

This chain connects TRBV28 to TRBJ2-5; TRBD1 matches at 10 bases. The CDR3 has 15 amino acids. Germline V gives CDR1 MDHEN, CDR2 SYDVKM. V was clipped by 7 bases and J by 4 bases; unmatched bases: 9. CDR3 sequence reads: CASIRQGAWGETQYF. CDR3 bases: TGTGCCAGCATCAGACAGGGGGCGTGGGGAGAGACCCAGTACTTC.

For this clone: Its ends do not fully match the called genes, so a read error is possible. As DNA, the CDR3 is TGTGCTAGCAGCCGAAAACAAGGCCCTAACACCGGGGAGCTGTTTTTT. Translated: CASSRKQGPNTGELFF. V gene TRBV7-7 combines with J gene TRBJ2-2; no reliable D call. CDR1 and CDR2 from the germline V gene are SSHAT and FNYEAQ (reference sequence). The CDR3 loop spans 16 amino acids.

The rearrangement uses TRBV4-1 and TRBJ1-5, with a possible D match to TRBD1 (6 bases). CDR1 MGHRA and CDR2 YSYEKL come from the germline V gene. The germline V and J ends were trimmed by 2 bases and 7 bases, with 15 bases remaining between them. CDR3 length: 15 residues. The CDR3 is CASSQTLGGGQPQHF. The CDR3 DNA sequence: TGCGCCAGCAGCCAAACCTTGGGGGGCGGGCAGCCCCAGCATTTT.

The chain employs TRBV11-3 and TRBJ2-2; D may be TRBD1 (5 bases). Germline values: CDR1 SGHNT, CDR2 YENEEA. Trimming pared 2 bases from V and 2 bases from J, leaving 12 bases between. This CDR3 region has 16 residues. The CDR3 DNA follows: TGTGCCAGCAGCTTATCATTCGGACAAAACACCGGGGAGCTGTTTTTT. Protein product: CASSLSFGQNTGELFF.

About this clone itself: Other DNA sequences in this specimen translate into the identical CDR3. CDR3 sequence: CASSLDKEGPRGAWGQPQHF. The CDR3 bases are TGCGCCAGCAGCTTGGATAAGGAAGGGCCTAGGGGGGCTTGGGGGCAGCCCCAGCATTTT. This chain connects TRBV5-1 to TRBJ1-5; D possibly corresponds to TRBD1 (6 bases). CDR1 SGHRS and CDR2 YFSETQ come from the germline V gene. V lost 0 bases and J 7 bases, leaving 29 bases between the germline ends. The CDR3 consists of 20 residues.

The V and J genes are TRBV5-1 and TRBJ2-1; D call uncertain. This CDR3 comprises 13 residues. V was shortened by 4 bases and J by 9 bases, with 14 bases between the two germline ends. Germline loops: CDR1 SGHRS, CDR2 YFSETQ. The CDR3, as DNA: TGCGCCAGCAGCACCCCTATCCGGGTTGAGCAGTTCTTC. Translating gives CASSTPIRVEQFF. The complete variable domain, with remaining parts taken from reference TRBV5-1 and TRBJ2-1, reads KAGVTQTPRYLIKTRGQQVTLSCSPISGHRSVSWYQQTPGQGLQFLFEYFSETQRNKGNFPGRFSGRQFSNSRSEMNVSTLELGDSALYLCASSTPIRVEQFFGPGTRLTVL.

This chain connects TRBV3-1 (or the pseudogene TRBV3-2) to TRBJ1-1, with TRBD1 as a possible D gene (6 bases). CDR1 is LGHDT, CDR2 YNNKEL, per germline (reference sequence). There are 13 residues in the CDR3. The V end lost 6 bases, the J end lost 1 base, and 9 bases lay between the germline ends. As DNA, the CDR3 is TGTGCCAGCAGGCAGGACAGGAACACTGAAGCTTTCTTT. Translation gives CASRQDRNTEAFF.

This chain joins TRBV7-3 and TRBJ2-5, with 7 bases fitting TRBD1. CDR1 and CDR2 from the germline V gene are SGHTA and FQGTGA. The junction had 4 bases not matched to a gene; V was cut back by 4 bases and J by 5 bases. The CDR3 length is 13 residues. Here the CDR3 DNA reads TGTGCCAGCAGCTCCGTCAGGGGGGAGACCCAGTACTTC. Translating gives CASSSVRGETQYF.

The chain employs TRBV5-1 and TRBJ2-3; the match to TRBD2 covers 7 bases. CDR1 is SGHRS and CDR2 is YFSETQ in the germline V gene. After removal of 3 bases from V and 2 bases from J, the junction contained 9 bases not matched to a gene. The CDR3 consists of 16 residues. The CDR3 DNA follows: TGCGCCAGCAGCTCCCGTCCCGGGACTAACACAGATACGCAGTATTTT. Encoded protein: CASSSRPGTNTDTQYF.